The next 8 T cell receptor beta chains were all read from a single sample in a study of OX40 agonist ivuxolimab in advanced cancers. TCRdb keeps only in-frame clones here, not all; method: immunoSEQ multiplex PCR. This table holds tens of thousands of clones, 82% found once. Sequences were derived from CD4+ or CD8+ T cells sorted from blood, sampled in a trial of the OX40 agonist ivuxolimab. The receptors come from an adult with an advanced solid tumor such as melanoma, head and neck, liver or kidney cancer.

This clone was observed a few times. This chain joins TRBV7-7 and TRBJ2-2, with TRBD2 matching over 15 bases. Trimming took 4 bases from V and 5 from J; bases not matched to a gene: 2. The germline V gene encodes CDR1 SSHAT and CDR2 FNYEAQ (reference sequence). The length of the CDR3 is 16 residues. The CDR3 loop reads CASSSGTSGRTGELFF. The CDR3, as DNA: TGTGCCAGCAGCTCCGGGACTAGCGGGAGGACCGGGGAGCTGTTTTTT.

The gene calls are TRBV28 and TRBJ2-1, with TRBD1 as a possible D gene (5 bases). The CDR3 is made up of 15 amino acids. Germline loops: CDR1 MDHEN, CDR2 SYDVKM. Trimming took 9 bases from V and 0 from J, leaving 15 bases between them. CDR3 residues: CASKPTAYSYNEQFF. Here the CDR3 DNA reads TGTGCCAGTAAACCGACAGCCTACTCCTACAATGAGCAGTTCTTC.

CDR3 DNA: TGTGCCAGCAGTTACTCGAGAAACAGGGAGACAGATACGCAGTATTTT. It specifies CASSYSRNRETDTQYF. The chain couples TRBV6-6 to TRBJ2-3, with a weak D call TRBD1 (6 bases). Trimming shortened V by 0 bases and J by 3 bases, and 13 bases separated the two germline ends. Germline CDR1 is MNHNY and CDR2 is SVGAGI (reference sequence). The CDR3 totals 16 residues.

The chain uses TRBV7-9 and TRBJ2-7; 10 positions agree with TRBD2. V gave up 5 bases and J gave up 5 bases; unmatched junction bases: 12. The CDR3 extends over 16 amino acids. Germline CDR1 SEHNR, CDR2 FQNEAQ (reference sequence). CDR3 region: CASSPRASGSLHEQYF. CDR3 DNA: TGTGCCAGCAGCCCGAGGGCTAGCGGGAGTCTCCACGAGCAGTACTTC.

This sequence joins TRBV11-2 and TRBJ1-2, with D perhaps TRBD1 (6 bases). Germline V gene data show CDR1 as SGHAT and CDR2 as FQNNGV. Trimming stripped 6 bases from V and 2 bases from J, with 19 bases between. The length of the CDR3 is 16 residues. The chain's CDR3 is CASRSIRDTRNYGYTF. In DNA, the CDR3 is TGTGCCAGCAGATCCATCCGGGACACCCGAAACTATGGCTACACCTTC.

The chain recombines TRBV5-1 with TRBJ1-1, with D tentatively TRBD1 (6 bases). The length of the CDR3 is 15 residues. Between the trimmed V and J ends, which lost 0 bases and 3 bases, there was a span of 12 bases. Per the germline V gene, CDR1 is SGHRS and CDR2 is YFSETQ. CDR3 nucleotide sequence: TGCGCCAGCAGCTTGGAGGGGGAAGGGTACACTGAAGCTTTCTTT. Encoded protein: CASSLEGEGYTEAFF.

The rearrangement uses TRBV12-5 and TRBJ1-5; possibly TRBD1 for D (5 bases). The CDR3 is 12 amino acids. Trimming stripped 6 bases from V and 8 bases from J, with 11 bases between. Germline V CDR1 and CDR2: LGHNT, FRNRAP. The CDR3 nucleotides read TGTGCTAGTGGACAGGACAACAAGCCCCAGCATTTT. It is translated as CASGQDNKPQHF.

The chain has TRBV6-5 and TRBJ1-2; D not resolved. This CDR3 spans 14 amino acids. V was cut by 2 bases and J by 1 base, with 8 bases left in between. Germline CDR1 is MNHEY and CDR2 is SVGAGI. CDR3 sequence reads: CASSYRWDNYGYTF. Here the CDR3 DNA reads TGTGCCAGCAGTTACCGTTGGGATAACTATGGCTACACCTTC.